This TCR beta chain was captured by sequencing in a study of T-cell reconstitution after alpha-beta-depleted transplantation in children. Preparing the TCRbeta library involved the use of unique molecular identifiers. One entry per CDR3 protein, called by TCRdb with MiXCR from the PCR reads. The sample lists under 250,000 distinct CDR3 sequences, 20% to 30% seen once, with about 5% in the top ten. The V and J ends lost 2 bases and 4 bases respectively, with 17 bases between them. Germline assignment: CDR1 SEHNR and CDR2 FQNEAQ (reference sequence). This CDR3 comprises 17 residues. About this clonotype itself: The antigen is undetermined.

Study-wide results and caveats: By one year post-transplant, T-cell counts and diversity largely arose from T cells that were newly produced. Reported findings indicate that, about two months after transplant, alpha-beta T cells came from several hundred expanded clones, which were derived from non-depleted graft cells.

This TCR came from a female patient between 2 and 15 years old who had a stem cell transplant for congenital amegakaryocytic thrombocytopenia, so the T cells may come from the graft donor. The input for sequencing was PBMCs, mostly from graft donor cells, taken 360 days after TCRalphabeta/CD19-depleted stem cell transplant. The V gene is TRBV7-9, the J gene TRBJ2-2; D is uncertain. The CDR3 sequence: CASSLSLLAFPTGELFF. CDR3 nucleotide sequence: TGTGCCAGCAGCTTATCTTTGTTAGCATTTCCCACCGGGGAGCTGTTTTTT.